The rows below give T cell receptor beta chains drawn from one sample of a study of CD8+CD57+ T cells in acquired aplastic anemia. From the reads, TCRdb called clonotypes with MiXCR, one entry per CDR3 protein. The data show some 64,000 distinct CDR3 sequences, around 55% seen once. Sequences were obtained from sorted CD4+, CD8+, or CD8+CD57+ T cells (not recorded which) from PBMCs. Receptors originate from a human donor in good health, serving as a control. CDR3s include the opening cysteine and the closing phenylalanine or tryptophan. D genes are given only for firm matches. Not every row has a clone size; where given, it reads once, few, many or a size class.

len | j_gene | abundance | v_gene | d_gene | CDR3nt | CDR3aa
13 | TRBJ2-7 | - | TRBV20-1 | TRBD1 | TGCAGTGCCTCGGAGGACAGGGGCCACGAGCAGTACTTC | CSASEDRGHEQYF
10 | TRBJ2-1 | - | TRBV19 | - | TGTGCGACGGGGTACAATGAGCAGTTCTTC | CATGYNEQFF
13 | TRBJ1-1 | many | TRBV7-9 | - | TGTGCCAGCAGGGACGGGACGGCTAACTGGGCTTTCTTT | CASRDGTANWAFF
12 | TRBJ2-3 | - | TRBV29-1 | - | TGCAGCGTTACACCTAGCACAGACACGCAGTATTTT | CSVTPSTDTQYF
12 | TRBJ1-2 | - | TRBV29-1 | - | TGCAGCGTTGAGACCCAGGGGTCTAGCTACACCTTC | CSVETQGSSYTF
14 | TRBJ2-4 | - | TRBV20-1 | - | TGCAGTGCTAGAGATGCCCTAGGGGCGAACATTCAGTACTTC | CSARDALGANIQYF
15 | TRBJ1-1 | - | TRBV29-1 | TRBD1 | TGCAGCGTCGGACAGGGACGGAGGGAGAACACTGAAGCTTTCTTT | CSVGQGRRENTEAFF
14 | TRBJ2-7 | - | TRBV3-1 | - | TGTGCCAGCAGCCAAGGACGGGGCTCCTACGAGCAGTACTTC | CASSQGRGSYEQYF
15 | TRBJ2-3 | many | TRBV5-1 | - | TGCGCCAGCAGCTTGGTCCTGGGGAGCACAGATACGCAGTATTTT | CASSLVLGSTDTQYF
14 | TRBJ1-1 | few | TRBV10-1 | - | TGCGCCAGCAGTGGTGGGACTACGAACACTGAAGCTTTCTTT | CASSGGTTNTEAFF
15 | TRBJ1-6 | many | TRBV6-5 | - | TGTGCCAGCAGTTACTCGCGGGCCACGGAGTCACCCCTCCACTTT | CASSYSRATESPLHF
14 | TRBJ2-1 | few | TRBV2 | - | TGTGCCAGCAGCGGGCCGGGACACTACAATGAGCAGTTCTTC | CASSGPGHYNEQFF
15 | TRBJ2-7 | - | TRBV7-9 | TRBD1 | TGTGCCAGCAGCTATCCTCCGGGACAGGATGATGGGCAGTACTTC | CASSYPPGQDDGQYF
15 | TRBJ1-1 | many | TRBV13 | - | TGTGCCAGCAGCTTAGAAGGTCAGGGGAACACTGAAGCTTTCTTT | CASSLEGQGNTEAFF
15 | TRBJ2-3 | many | TRBV5-5 | - | TGTGCCAGCAGCGAACCGGGCCTTGGGACAGATACGCAGTATTTT | CASSEPGLGTDTQYF
14 | TRBJ1-6 | many | TRBV5-6 | TRBD1 | TGTGCCAGCAGCTTTGGGACAGGGGGCAGACCCCTCCACTTT | CASSFGTGGRPLHF
16 | TRBJ1-1 | - | TRBV20-1 | - | TGCAGTGCTAGAGTCGGGTCTTACTTGATGAACACTGAAGCTTTCTTT | CSARVGSYLMNTEAFF
15 | TRBJ2-7 | - | TRBV10-3 | TRBD2 | TGTGCCATCAGTGAGGGGGCTAGCGGCTCCTACGAGCAGTACTTC | CAISEGASGSYEQYF
12 | TRBJ2-7 | - | TRBV25-1 | TRBD1 | TGTGCCCAGGGACAGGGTGTATACGAGCAGTACTTC | CAQGQGVYEQYF
15 | TRBJ2-5 | many | TRBV4-2 | - | TGTGCCAGCAGCCAAGACGGCCGCGGTCAAGAGACCCAGTACTTC | CASSQDGRGQETQYF
13 | TRBJ1-2 | - | TRBV30 | - | TGTGCCTGCCGCCGGGACATAAACTATGGCTACACCTTC | CACRRDINYGYTF
16 | TRBJ2-7 | - | TRBV15 | - | TGTGCCACCAGCAGAGTCTTGGGGCGCTCCCGCTACGAGCAGTACTTC | CATSRVLGRSRYEQYF
14 | TRBJ1-5 | - | TRBV19 | - | TGTGCCAGCAGCCCTACGGGCAGCAATCAGCCCCAGCATTTT | CASSPTGSNQPQHF
16 | TRBJ2-7 | - | TRBV24-1 | TRBD1 | TGTGCCACCAGTGTAGCCGGGACAGGCTACCCCTACGAGCAGTACTTC | CATSVAGTGYPYEQYF
14 | TRBJ1-4 | - | TRBV9 | - | TGTGCCAGCAGCCCTGGTTCGTATGGCGAAAAACTGTTTTTT | CASSPGSYGEKLFF
10 | TRBJ1-1 | - | TRBV29-1 | - | TGCAGCGTTGTGAAAGGGGAAGCTTTCTTT | CSVVKGEAFF
15 | TRBJ2-7 | - | TRBV19 | TRBD1 | TGTGCCAGTAGTATCTCCGGGACAGGGGCCTACGAGCAGTACTTC | CASSISGTGAYEQYF
15 | TRBJ1-1 | many | TRBV5-8 | - | TGTGCCAGCAGCGTCCGGGGCACCCCGAACACTGAAGCTTTCTTT | CASSVRGTPNTEAFF
13 | TRBJ2-7 | - | TRBV7-9 | - | TGTGCCAGCAGCGCCGGACAGTCCTACGAGCAGTACTTC | CASSAGQSYEQYF
20 | TRBJ1-3 | few | TRBV7-6 | - | TGTGCCAGCAGCTCGGGGACCGATGACGGTAGATTAGGCTCTGGAAACACCATATATTTT | CASSSGTDDGRLGSGNTIYF
14 | TRBJ1-4 | many | TRBV7-9 | - | TGTGCCAGCAGCTTGAGAATCGGCGATGAAAAACTGTTTTTT | CASSLRIGDEKLFF
13 | TRBJ2-3 | medium-sized | TRBV19 | - | TGTGCCAGTAGTATAGGAGCCAGAGATACGCAGTATTTT | CASSIGARDTQYF
15 | TRBJ1-1 | once | TRBV24-1 | - | TGTGCCAGCAGTGATCCACTAGCGGTGTACACTGAAGCTTTCTTT | CASSDPLAVYTEAFF
12 | TRBJ2-7 | medium-sized | TRBV20-1 | - | TGCAGTGCTAGACGGACAGCCTACGAGCAGTACTTC | CSARRTAYEQYF
14 | TRBJ1-5 | - | TRBV2 | - | TGTGCCAGCAGTGAAGCAGGGGTGAATCAGCCCCAGCATTTT | CASSEAGVNQPQHF
16 | TRBJ2-1 | many | TRBV5-6 | - | TGTGCCAGCAGCCGGCCCTGGGCCTCTTCCCACAATGAGCAGTTCTTC | CASSRPWASSHNEQFF
15 | TRBJ1-2 | - | TRBV11-2 | - | TGTGCCAGCAGCCAAGGGCCAGGGATGTTCTATGGCTACACCTTC | CASSQGPGMFYGYTF
16 | TRBJ2-2 | many | TRBV6-1 | - | TGTGCCAGCAGTGAAGCCCTTAGTAGCGGTACCGGGGAGCTGTTTTTT | CASSEALSSGTGELFF
13 | TRBJ2-7 | - | TRBV7-9 | - | TGTGCCAGCAGCCTAGCTGGGGCCTACGAGCAGTACTTC | CASSLAGAYEQYF
13 | TRBJ2-1 | - | TRBV29-1 | TRBD1 | TGCAGCGGGGGACAGGGGTCAGGGCATGAGCAGTTCTTC | CSGGQGSGHEQFF
11 | TRBJ2-7 | once | TRBV19 | - | TGTGCCAGTGGGGTAGGCTACGAGCAGTACTTC | CASGVGYEQYF
13 | TRBJ2-5 | - | TRBV2 | - | TGTGCCAGCAGACAGGGACTCCAAGAGACCCAGTACTTC | CASRQGLQETQYF